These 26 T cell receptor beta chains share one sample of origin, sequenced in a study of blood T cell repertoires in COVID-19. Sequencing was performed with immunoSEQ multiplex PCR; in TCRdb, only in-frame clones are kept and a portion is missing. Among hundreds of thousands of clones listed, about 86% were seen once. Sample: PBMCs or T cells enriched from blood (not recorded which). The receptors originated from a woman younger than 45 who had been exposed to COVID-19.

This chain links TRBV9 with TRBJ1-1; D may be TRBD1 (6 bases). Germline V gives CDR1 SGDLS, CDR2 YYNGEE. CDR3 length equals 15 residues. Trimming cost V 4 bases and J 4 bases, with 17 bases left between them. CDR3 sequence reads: CASSPQGQGSTEAFF. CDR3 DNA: TGTGCCAGCAGCCCCCAGGGGCAGGGTTCCACTGAAGCTTTCTTT.

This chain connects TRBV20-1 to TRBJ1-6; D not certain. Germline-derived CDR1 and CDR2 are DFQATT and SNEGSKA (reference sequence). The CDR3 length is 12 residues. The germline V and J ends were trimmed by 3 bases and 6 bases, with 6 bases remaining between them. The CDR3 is CSASDGNSPLHF. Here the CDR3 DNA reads TGCAGTGCTAGTGACGGTAATTCACCCCTCCACTTT.

As DNA, the CDR3 is TGTGCCAGCAGCTTAGGACAGGGGAGGGCCGTCACCTTC. Protein: CASSLGQGRAVTF. V gene TRBV7-2 combines with J gene TRBJ1-2; TRBD1 matches at 8 bases. Germline lookup yields CDR1 SGHTA and CDR2 FQGNSA. The CDR3 runs 13 residues. Trimming removed 1 base from V and 13 bases from J; junction bases left unmatched: 8. Together with reference TRBV7-2 and TRBJ1-2, the CDR3 gives the full variable domain: GAGVSQSPSNKVTEKGKDVELRCDPISGHTALYWYRQSLGQGLEFLIYFQGNSAPDKSGLPSDRFSAERTGGSVSTLTIQRTQQEDSAVYLCASSLGQGRAVTFGSGTRLTVV.

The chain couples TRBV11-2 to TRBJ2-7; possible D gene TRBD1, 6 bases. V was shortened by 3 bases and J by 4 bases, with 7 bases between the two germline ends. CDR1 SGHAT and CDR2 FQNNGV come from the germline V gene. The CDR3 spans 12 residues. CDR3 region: CASSFQGYEQYF. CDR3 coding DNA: TGTGCCAGCAGCTTCCAGGGGTACGAGCAGTACTTC.

CDR3 residues: CASSQTGGNSGNTIYF. CDR3 in DNA: TGTGCCAGCAGCCAAACGGGAGGGAACTCTGGAAACACCATATATTTT. V gene TRBV4-2 combines with J gene TRBJ1-3; no clear D. CDR1 and CDR2 (germline): LGHNA, YNFKEQ. V lost 2 bases to trimming and J lost 0 bases, with 11 bases between them. The CDR3 extends over 16 amino acids.

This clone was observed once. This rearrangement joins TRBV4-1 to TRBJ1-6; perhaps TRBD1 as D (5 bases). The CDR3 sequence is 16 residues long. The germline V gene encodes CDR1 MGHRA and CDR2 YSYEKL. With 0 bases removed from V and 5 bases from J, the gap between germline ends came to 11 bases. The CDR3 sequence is CASSQEGVTNNSPLHF. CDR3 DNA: TGCGCCAGCAGCCAAGAAGGGGTAACCAATAATTCACCCCTCCACTTT.

The CDR3 DNA sequence: TGTGCCAGCAGCTCCCAGGGCGTGGGCACTGAAGCTTTCTTT. Its translation is CASSSQGVGTEAFF. The chain recombines TRBV7-3 with TRBJ1-1; D might be TRBD1 (5 bases). Looked up from germline, CDR1 is SGHTA and CDR2 is FQGTGA. The CDR3 covers 14 residues. The V and J ends lost 4 bases and 4 bases respectively, with 13 bases between them.

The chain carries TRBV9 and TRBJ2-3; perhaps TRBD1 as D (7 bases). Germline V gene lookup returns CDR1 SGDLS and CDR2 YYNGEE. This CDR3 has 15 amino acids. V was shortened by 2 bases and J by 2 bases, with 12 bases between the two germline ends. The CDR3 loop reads CASSVAGQPTDTQYF. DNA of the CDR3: TGTGCCAGCAGCGTTGCGGGACAGCCCACAGATACGCAGTATTTT.

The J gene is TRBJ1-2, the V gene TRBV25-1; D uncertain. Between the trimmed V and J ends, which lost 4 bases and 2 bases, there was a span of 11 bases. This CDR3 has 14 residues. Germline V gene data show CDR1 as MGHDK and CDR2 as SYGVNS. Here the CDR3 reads CASSGAGWNYGYTF. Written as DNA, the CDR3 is TGTGCCAGCAGTGGGGCAGGCTGGAACTATGGCTACACCTTC.

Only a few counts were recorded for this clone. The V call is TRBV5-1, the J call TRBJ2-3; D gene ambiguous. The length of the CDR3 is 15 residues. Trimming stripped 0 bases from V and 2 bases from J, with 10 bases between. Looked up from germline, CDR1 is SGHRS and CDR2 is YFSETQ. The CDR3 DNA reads TGCGCCAGCAGCTTGGTGGGCGTTACCACAGATACGCAGTATTTT. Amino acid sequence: CASSLVGVTTDTQYF.

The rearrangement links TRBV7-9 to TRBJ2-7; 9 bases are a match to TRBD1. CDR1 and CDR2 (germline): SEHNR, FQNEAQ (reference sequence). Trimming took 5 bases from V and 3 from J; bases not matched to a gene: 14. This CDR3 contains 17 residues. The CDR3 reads CASSPSLGTGSNYEQYF. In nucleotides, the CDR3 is TGTGCCAGCAGCCCTTCCCTTGGGACAGGGTCCAACTACGAGCAGTACTTC.

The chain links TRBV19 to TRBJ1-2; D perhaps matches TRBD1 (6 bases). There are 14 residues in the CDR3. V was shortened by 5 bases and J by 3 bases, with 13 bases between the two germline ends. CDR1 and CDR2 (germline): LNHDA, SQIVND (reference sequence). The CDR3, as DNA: TGTGCCAGTAGTCCGGGACACGGAGACTATGGCTACACCTTC. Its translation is CASSPGHGDYGYTF.

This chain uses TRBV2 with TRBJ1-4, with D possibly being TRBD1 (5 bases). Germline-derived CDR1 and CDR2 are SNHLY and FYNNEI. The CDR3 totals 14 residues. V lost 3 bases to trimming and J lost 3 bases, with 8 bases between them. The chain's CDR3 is CASSEGLSNEKLFF. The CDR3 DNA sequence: TGTGCCAGCAGTGAGGGGCTGTCTAATGAAAAACTGTTTTTT.

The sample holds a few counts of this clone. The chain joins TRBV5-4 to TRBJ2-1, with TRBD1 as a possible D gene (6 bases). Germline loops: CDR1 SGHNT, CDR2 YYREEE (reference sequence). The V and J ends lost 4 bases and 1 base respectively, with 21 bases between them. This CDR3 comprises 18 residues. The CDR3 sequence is CASSGTTGNPHSYNEQFF. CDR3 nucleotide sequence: TGTGCCAGCAGCGGGACAACAGGGAACCCTCATTCCTACAATGAGCAGTTCTTC.

The CDR3 DNA is TGCAGTGCTGGCTCACCCCTCCACTTT. It yields the protein CSAGSPLHF. This sequence joins TRBV20-1 and TRBJ1-6; no clear D gene. The germline V gene encodes CDR1 DFQATT and CDR2 SNEGSKA (reference sequence). This CDR3 region has 9 residues. Trimming shortened V by 5 bases and J by 10 bases, and 3 bases separated the two germline ends.

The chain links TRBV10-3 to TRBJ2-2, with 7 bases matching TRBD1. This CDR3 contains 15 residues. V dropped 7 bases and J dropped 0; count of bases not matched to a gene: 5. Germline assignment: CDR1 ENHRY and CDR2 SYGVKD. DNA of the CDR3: TGTGCCATCACCCCGGACAGGACGAACACCGGGGAGCTGTTTTTT. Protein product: CAITPDRTNTGELFF.

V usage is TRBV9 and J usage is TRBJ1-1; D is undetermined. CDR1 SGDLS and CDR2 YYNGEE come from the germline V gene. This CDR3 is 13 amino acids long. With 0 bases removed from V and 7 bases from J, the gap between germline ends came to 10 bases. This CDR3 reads CASSVEMSGEAFF. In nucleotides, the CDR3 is TGTGCCAGCAGCGTAGAGATGTCGGGTGAAGCTTTCTTT.

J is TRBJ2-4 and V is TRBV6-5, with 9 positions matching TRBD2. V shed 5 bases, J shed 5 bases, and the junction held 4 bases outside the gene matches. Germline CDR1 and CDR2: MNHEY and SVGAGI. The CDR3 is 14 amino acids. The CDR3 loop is CASSPGTSQNIQYF. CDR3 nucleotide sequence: TGTGCCAGCAGTCCAGGGACTAGCCAAAACATTCAGTACTTC.

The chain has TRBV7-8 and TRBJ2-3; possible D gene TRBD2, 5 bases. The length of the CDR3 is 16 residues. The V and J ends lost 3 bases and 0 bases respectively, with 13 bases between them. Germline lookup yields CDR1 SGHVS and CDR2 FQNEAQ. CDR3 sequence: CASSLVGDTSTDTQYF. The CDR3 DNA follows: TGTGCCAGCAGCTTGGTGGGAGATACTAGCACAGATACGCAGTATTTT. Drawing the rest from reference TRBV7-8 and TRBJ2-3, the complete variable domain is GAGVSQSPRYKVAKRGQDVALRCDPISGHVSLFWYQQALGQGPEFLTYFQNEAQLDKSGLPSDRFFAERPEGSVSTLKIQRTQQEDSAVYLCASSLVGDTSTDTQYFGPGTRLTVL.

DNA for the CDR3: TGTGCCAGCAGCTTAGGTAGCGGGGGGGTCACAGATACGCAGTATTTT. As protein: CASSLGSGGVTDTQYF. This chain joins TRBV11-2 and TRBJ2-3; 11 bases align to TRBD2. With V trimmed by 1 base and J by 2 bases, 2 bases remained unmatched. The CDR3 sequence is 16 residues long. Looked up from germline, CDR1 is SGHAT and CDR2 is FQNNGV.

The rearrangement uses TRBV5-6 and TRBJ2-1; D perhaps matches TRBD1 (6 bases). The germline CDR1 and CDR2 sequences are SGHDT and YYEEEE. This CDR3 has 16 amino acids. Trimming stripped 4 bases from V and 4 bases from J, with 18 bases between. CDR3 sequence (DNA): TGTGCCAGCAGCCTAGGGACATCAGGATTTTACAATGAGCAGTTCTTC. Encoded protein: CASSLGTSGFYNEQFF.

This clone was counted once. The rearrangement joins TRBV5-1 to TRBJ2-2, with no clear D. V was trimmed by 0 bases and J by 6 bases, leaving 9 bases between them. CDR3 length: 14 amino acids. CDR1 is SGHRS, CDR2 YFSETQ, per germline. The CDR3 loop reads CASSLAGRPGELFF. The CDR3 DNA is TGCGCCAGCAGCTTGGCTGGGCGACCCGGGGAGCTGTTTTTT.

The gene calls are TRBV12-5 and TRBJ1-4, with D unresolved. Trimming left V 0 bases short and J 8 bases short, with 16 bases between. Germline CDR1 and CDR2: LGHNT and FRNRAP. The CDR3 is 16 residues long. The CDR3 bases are TGTGCTAGTGGTTTGGTATATATCGGGAGCGGAGAAAAACTGTTTTTT. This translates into CASGLVYIGSGEKLFF.

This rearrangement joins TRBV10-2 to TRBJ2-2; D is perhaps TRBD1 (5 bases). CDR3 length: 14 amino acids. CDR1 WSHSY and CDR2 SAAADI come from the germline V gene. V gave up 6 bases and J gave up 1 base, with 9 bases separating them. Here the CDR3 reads CASRSGWNTGELFF. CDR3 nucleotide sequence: TGCGCCAGCAGATCAGGGTGGAACACCGGGGAGCTGTTTTTT.

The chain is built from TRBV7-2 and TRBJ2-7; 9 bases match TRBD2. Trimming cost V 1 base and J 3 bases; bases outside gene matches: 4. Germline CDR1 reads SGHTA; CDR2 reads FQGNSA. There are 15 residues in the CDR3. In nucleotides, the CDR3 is TGTGCCAGCAGCTTAGGATCTAGCGGGGTCTACGAGCAGTACTTC. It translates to CASSLGSSGVYEQYF.

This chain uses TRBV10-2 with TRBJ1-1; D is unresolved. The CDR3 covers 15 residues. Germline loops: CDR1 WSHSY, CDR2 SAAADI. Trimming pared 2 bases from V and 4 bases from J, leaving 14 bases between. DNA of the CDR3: TGCGCCAGCAGTGAGCCCCCACCGGGAGGCACTGAAGCTTTCTTT. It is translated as CASSEPPPGGTEAFF.